What follows are 20 T cell receptor beta chains derived from one specimen sequenced in a study of metastatic and nonmetastatic thyroid tumors. TCRdb ran MiXCR on the PCR reads. The sample lists tens of thousands of clones; 12% to 15% were seen once. Patients were all untreated before their thyroid surgery. The sequenced sample consisted of blood. The receptors originated from a male donor with papillary thyroid cancer or a benign thyroid nodule (not recorded which). Some clones in this sample may be carry-over from other donors' samples.

This clone appeared a few times. A much more abundant neighbour one base away suggests this may be a read error. The sample has other DNA sequences that encode this CDR3 too. The chain joins TRBV4-1 to TRBJ2-2, with D maybe TRBD2 (5 bases). The germline V gene has CDR1 MGHRA and CDR2 YSYEKL. The CDR3 consists of 14 residues. The CDR3 nucleotides are TGCGCCAGCAGCCAAGATAAGGAGACCGGGGAGCTATTTTTT. It codes for CASSQDKETGELFF.

There are many counts of this clone. Other DNA sequences in the same sample also yield this CDR3. The chain carries TRBV9 and TRBJ2-1, with D unresolved. The germline V gene encodes CDR1 SGDLS and CDR2 YYNGEE. The CDR3 contains 13 residues. The V end was cut by 4 bases, the J end by 8 bases, with 13 bases between. CDR3 coding DNA: TGTGCCAGCAGCTCCCGCCTCGTCGATGAGCAGTTCTTC. Protein product: CASSSRLVDEQFF.

On this clone itself: Since a much larger clone is just one base distant, this may be a read error. Other DNA sequences in the same sample also yield this CDR3. This chain connects TRBV29-1 to TRBJ2-5; D tentatively fits TRBD1 or TRBD2 (5 bases each). The CDR3 is made up of 12 amino acids. Germline V gene lookup returns CDR1 SQVTM and CDR2 ANQGSEA. CDR3 region: CSVGDGQETQYF. The CDR3 DNA sequence: TGCAGCGTTGGGGACGGTCAAGAGACACAGTACTTC.

This clone was recorded many times. The chain joins TRBV7-9 to TRBJ2-1, with TRBD1 identical over 8 bases. The CDR3 spans 15 residues. The junction had 8 bases not matched to a gene; V was cut back by 5 bases and J by 5 bases. Germline V gene sequence: CDR1 SEHNR, CDR2 FQNEAQ (reference sequence). In DNA form, the CDR3 reads TGTGCCAGCAGCCAAAACAGGGGGATGGACAATGAGCAGTTCTTC. It translates to CASSQNRGMDNEQFF.

This clone was recorded at least ten times. The chain employs TRBV18 and TRBJ1-1; TRBD1 agrees at 7 bases. From germline, CDR1 is KGHSH and CDR2 LQKENI. The CDR3 contains 14 residues. Trimming at V came to 5 bases and at J to 4 bases, leaving 7 bases not matched to a gene. The chain's CDR3 is CASSRPPGGTEAFF. DNA for the CDR3: TGTGCCAGCTCAAGGCCGCCAGGGGGCACTGAAGCTTTCTTT.

This clone was counted ten times or more. This chain connects TRBV7-9 to TRBJ1-1, with no clear D. Trimming took off 5 bases at V and 6 bases at J, with 10 bases between the two ends. Germline values: CDR1 SEHNR, CDR2 FQNEAQ (reference sequence). The CDR3 consists of 12 residues. CDR3 sequence: CASSLGRPEAFF. The DNA of the CDR3 is TGTGCCAGCAGCCTAGGTAGACCTGAAGCTTTCTTT.

The chain uses TRBV11-2 and TRBJ1-6; D not certain. The germline gives CDR1 SGHAT, CDR2 FQNNGV. Deletions cut 5 bases from V and 4 bases from J, with 15 bases between. The CDR3 spans 16 residues. DNA for the CDR3: TGTGCCAGCAGCGAAGAAGCCTTCTCGTATAATTCACCCCTCCACTTT. Its translation is CASSEEAFSYNSPLHF.

This clone has ten or more counts. This chain joins TRBV27 and TRBJ2-1; D possibly corresponds to TRBD2 (5 bases). V was clipped by 6 bases and J by 0 bases, with 12 bases between them. This CDR3 is 15 amino acids long. CDR1 MNHEY and CDR2 SMNVEV come from the germline V gene (reference sequence). The CDR3 DNA is TGTGCCAGCAGCCTGACTACAAGCTCCTACAATGAGCAGTTCTTC. It translates to CASSLTTSSYNEQFF.

This clone was seen repeatedly, ten times or more. The same CDR3 also results from other DNA sequences found in this sample. The CDR3 bases are TGTGCCAGCTCCAGGATCAGGGGCAGAGATACGCAGTATTTT. Translated, it gives CASSRIRGRDTQYF. The gene calls are TRBV18 and TRBJ2-3; D possibly corresponds to TRBD1 (6 bases). Trimming left V 6 bases short and J 5 bases short, with 15 bases between. The CDR3 consists of 14 residues. Germline CDR1 and CDR2: KGHSH and LQKENI.

This chain uses TRBV6-1 with TRBJ2-7; D unclear. Trimming cost V 9 bases and J 4 bases, with 16 bases left between them. The CDR3 covers 13 residues. Germline CDR1 is MNHNS and CDR2 is SASEGT. CDR3: CASLGLNWYEQYF. CDR3 DNA: TGTGCCAGTTTGGGCCTCAATTGGTACGAGCAGTACTTC.

Ten or more counts support this clone. This sequence joins TRBV5-1 and TRBJ1-1; D call uncertain. The V end was cut by 0 bases, the J end by 0 bases, with 12 bases between. The CDR3 has 16 residues. The germline gives CDR1 SGHRS, CDR2 YFSETQ. The CDR3 here is CASSLDPVILNTEAFF. DNA for the CDR3: TGCGCCAGCAGCTTGGATCCAGTGATCCTGAACACTGAAGCTTTCTTT.

This clone has more than one count but fewer than ten. It may be a read error: a sequence one base away is much more abundant. The CDR3 ends on some other residue instead of the conserved phenylalanine or tryptophan, so this is likely a read error. The J gene is TRBJ1-3, the V gene TRBV19; the D gene is possibly TRBD1 (6 bases). V was pared by 1 base and J by 0 bases, with 13 bases between. Germline V gene lookup returns CDR1 LNHDA and CDR2 SQIVND (reference sequence). The CDR3 is 17 residues long. This chain's CDR3 is CASSIGVWDTSGNTIYL. The CDR3 DNA reads TGTGCCAGTAGTATAGGGGTCTGGGACACCTCTGGAAACACCATATATCTT.

The DNA of the CDR3 is TGTGCCAGCATTGCCGGGCCTCCAGTTCTCACGGGGTGCTACACCTTC. It encodes CASIAGPPVLTGCYTF. V usage is TRBV6-1 and J usage is TRBJ1-2, with D hard to call. V lost 7 bases and J lost 9, with 27 bases in between. Germline loops: CDR1 MNHNS, CDR2 SASEGT. The CDR3 spans 16 residues.

A single count supports this clone. J is TRBJ1-1 and V is TRBV7-8; possible D gene TRBD1, 6 bases. This CDR3 spans 17 amino acids. The V gene's germline CDR1 is SGHVS and CDR2 FQNEAQ. Deletions cut 0 bases from V and 1 base from J, with 15 bases between. DNA of the CDR3: TGTGCCAGCAGCTTAGCGATAGGGGGGCCGAAGAACACTGAAGCTTTCTTT. Translated: CASSLAIGGPKNTEAFF.

This clone showed up many times. The chain employs TRBV10-3 and TRBJ2-5; TRBD1 aligns across 8 bases. Unmatched junction bases numbered 3, after V lost 2 bases and J lost 1 base. The length of the CDR3 is 15 residues. In germline, CDR1 is ENHRY, CDR2 SYGVKD. The chain's CDR3 is CAISENTGGQETQYF. CDR3 in DNA: TGTGCCATCAGTGAGAACACAGGGGGCCAAGAGACCCAGTACTTC.

In its sample, this clone was seen many times. The chain combines TRBV28 with TRBJ2-5; TRBD2 is a possible D gene (5 bases). The CDR3 consists of 13 residues. V gave up 9 bases and J gave up 1 base, with 12 bases separating them. Germline assignment: CDR1 MDHEN and CDR2 SYDVKM. CDR3 sequence: CASSTGSQETQYF. The CDR3 DNA is TGTGCCAGTTCGACGGGGTCCCAAGAGACCCAGTACTTC.

This clone has a count of ten or more. The same CDR3 also results from other DNA sequences found in this sample. CDR3 protein: CASQKPGVYEQYF. The CDR3 nucleotides are TGTGCCAGTCAGAAGCCCGGGGTATACGAGCAGTACTTC. This chain uses TRBV7-2 with TRBJ2-7, with D possibly being TRBD2 (5 bases). Germline values: CDR1 SGHTA, CDR2 FQGNSA. The CDR3 contains 13 residues. V lost 9 bases and J 4 bases, leaving 16 bases between the germline ends.

This clone has at least ten counts. This chain joins TRBV6-2 or TRBV6-3 and TRBJ2-7; maybe TRBD2 (6 bases). CDR1 MNHEY and CDR2 SVGEGT come from the germline V gene. V was pared by 4 bases and J by 3 bases, with 10 bases between. The CDR3 extends over 13 amino acids. CDR3 bases: TGTGCCAGCAGTTCGGGACTTATCTACGAGCAGTACTTC. Translated: CASSSGLIYEQYF.

The chain employs TRBV27 and TRBJ2-1; 8 nucleotides agree with TRBD2. The trim removed 7 bases at V and 0 bases at J, leaving 14 bases unmatched. Germline loops: CDR1 MNHEY, CDR2 SMNVEV (reference sequence). The CDR3 consists of 18 residues. The CDR3 region has the DNA TGTGCCAGCAAAGGGAGTCTAACTAGCGGACGCTCCTACAATGAGCAGTTCTTC. Protein: CASKGSLTSGRSYNEQFF.

V is TRBV12-1 and J is TRBJ2-2; TRBD1 reflects the table's D call only, with no check against the DNA. TRBV12-1 is termed a pseudogene. The CDR3 spans 13 residues. The CDR3 DNA reads as TGTGCCAGCAGCCCCCCGAGAACCGGGGAGCTGTTTTTT. It yields the protein CASSPPRTGELFF.